The rows below give T cell receptor beta chains drawn from one sample of a study of shared clonotypes between healthy human individuals. Sequenced by immunoSEQ multiplex PCR; TCRdb stores in-frame clones only, minus some. This table holds 600,000 to 750,000 clones, about 78% found once. Sequences were obtained from memory CD4+ T cells sorted from blood. The receptors stem from a woman under 40 in good health. The CDR3 runs from the conserved cysteine through the conserved F or W. The size of a clone is reported for some rows only, either as once, few or many, or as a class for expanded clones.

j_call clone_size v_call cdr3_length cdr3_aa
TRBJ2-2 . TRBV5-1 15 CASSLEVGATGELFF
TRBJ2-1 . TRBV5-4 16 CASSSPSGRLYNEQFF
TRBJ1-1 . TRBV5-4 12 CASSLREGEAFF
TRBJ2-1 . TRBV28 17 CASSLGGPGGGYNEQFF
TRBJ2-1 . TRBV29-1 13 CSVRRTVYNEQFF
TRBJ1-5 . TRBV28 15 CASSFPRQGPQPQHF
TRBJ1-2 few TRBV5-1 13 CASSDGQGFGYTF
TRBJ2-7 once TRBV11-2 15 CASSSNRGTLYEQYF
TRBJ1-3 . TRBV11-2 15 CASSLDPGIGNTIYF
TRBJ1-5 . TRBV2 14 CAASREGSNQPQHF
TRBJ1-2 . TRBV7-9 14 CASSSQTGLGGYTF
TRBJ2-7 . TRBV12-2 18 CASRLSKGTDTLPDEQYF
TRBJ2-6 . TRBV28 14 CASSDPTGANVLTF
TRBJ1-5 . TRBV27 14 CASSRGTGDQPQHF
TRBJ2-7 . TRBV11-2 15 CASSLDARGRGEQYF
TRBJ2-2 once TRBV6-5 15 CASKRGGAPTGELFF
TRBJ1-3 few TRBV6-1 15 CASSEFRGLGNTIYF
TRBJ1-5 . TRBV5-4 16 CASSLGPDPSNQPQHF
TRBJ1-2 . TRBV28 15 CASSLGQGAMGGYTF
TRBJ2-1 . TRBV19 13 CASSIYGDHEQFF
TRBJ2-1 . TRBV5-4 15 CASSPGGLAANEQFF
. . TRBV25-1 14 CASSGTGGFHEQYF
TRBJ2-1 . TRBV7-2 15 CASSSLALVAGEQFF
TRBJ1-4 . TRBV5-4 18 CASSYSGGTEKENEKLFF
TRBJ2-1 . TRBV5-1 15 CASSADSTSYNEQFF
TRBJ2-1 . TRBV7-2 17 CASSSPGSLGTYNEQFF
TRBJ1-5 . TRBV5-4 13 CASSPTPYQPQHF
TRBJ2-5 few TRBV5-4 16 CASSSHSGTYQETQYF
TRBJ1-5 few TRBV7-8 15 CASSNENGSDQPQHF
TRBJ2-3 . TRBV27 11 CASSRGLEQYF
TRBJ1-5 . TRBV11-2 15 CASSLDQGISQPQHF
TRBJ2-2 . TRBV5-1 15 CASSLRAANTGELFF
TRBJ1-5 . TRBV19 14 CASSPGLQNQPQHF
TRBJ2-5 . TRBV19 15 CASSPSGNVGETQYF
TRBJ1-3 few TRBV14 16 CASSQDISGFRNTIYF
TRBJ1-1 many TRBV6-1 11 CASSDLARGLF
TRBJ2-2 few TRBV6-1 14 CASSERSTAGELFF
TRBJ2-7 . TRBV19 13 CASSIAITYEQYF
TRBJ2-7 . TRBV5-1 13 CASSRDNPYEQYF
TRBJ2-7 . TRBV4-1 16 CASSQDRFEWTYEQYF
TRBJ1-5 . TRBV6-1 13 CASSGTFNQPQHF
TRBJ2-1 . TRBV29-1 15 CSVSGDRPSYNEQFF
TRBJ2-7 . TRBV18 15 CASSPNRDSYYEQYF
TRBJ1-1 . TRBV28 13 CASSFVGGTEAFF
TRBJ2-2 . TRBV11-2 12 CASSRDRGELFF
TRBJ1-1 . TRBV10-3 13 CASGPTGHTEAFF
TRBJ2-2 few TRBV15 20 CATSSLYDSGRRSKTGELFF
TRBJ1-4 . TRBV5-1 18 CASSSGQGSRSTNEKLFF
TRBJ2-7 . TRBV5-1 16 CASSHLRDSRHDEQYF
TRBJ2-3 . TRBV19 16 CASSAYLVRGTDTQYF
TRBJ1-1 . TRBV14 14 CASSRPEPGTEAFF